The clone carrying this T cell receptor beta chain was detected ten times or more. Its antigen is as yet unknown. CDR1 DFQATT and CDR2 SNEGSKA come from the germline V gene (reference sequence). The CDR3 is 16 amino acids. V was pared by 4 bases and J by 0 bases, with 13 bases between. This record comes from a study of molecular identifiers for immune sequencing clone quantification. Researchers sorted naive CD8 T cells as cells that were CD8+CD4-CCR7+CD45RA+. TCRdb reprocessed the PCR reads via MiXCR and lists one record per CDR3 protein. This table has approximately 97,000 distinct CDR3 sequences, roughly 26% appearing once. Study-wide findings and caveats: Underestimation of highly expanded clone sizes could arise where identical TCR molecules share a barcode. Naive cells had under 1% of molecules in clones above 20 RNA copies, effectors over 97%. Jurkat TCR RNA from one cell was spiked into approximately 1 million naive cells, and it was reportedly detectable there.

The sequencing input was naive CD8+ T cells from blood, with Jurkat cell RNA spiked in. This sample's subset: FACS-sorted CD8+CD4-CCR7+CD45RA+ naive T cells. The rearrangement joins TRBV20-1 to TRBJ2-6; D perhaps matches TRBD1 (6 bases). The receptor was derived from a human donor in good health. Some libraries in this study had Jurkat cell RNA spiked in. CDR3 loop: CSATTGTSSGANVLTF. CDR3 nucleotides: TGCAGTGCTACTACAGGGACCAGCTCTGGGGCCAACGTCCTGACTTTC.